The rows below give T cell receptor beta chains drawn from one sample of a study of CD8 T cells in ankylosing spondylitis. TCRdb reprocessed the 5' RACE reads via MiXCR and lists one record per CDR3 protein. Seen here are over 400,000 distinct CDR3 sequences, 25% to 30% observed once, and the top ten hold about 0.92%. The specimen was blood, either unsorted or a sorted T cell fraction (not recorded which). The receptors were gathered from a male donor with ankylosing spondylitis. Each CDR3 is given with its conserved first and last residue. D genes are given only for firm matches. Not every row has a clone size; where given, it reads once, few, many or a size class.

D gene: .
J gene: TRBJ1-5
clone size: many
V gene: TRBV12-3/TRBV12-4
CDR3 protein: CASSLRSQPQHF
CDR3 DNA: TGTGCCAGCAGTTTACGATCACAGCCCCAGCATTTT

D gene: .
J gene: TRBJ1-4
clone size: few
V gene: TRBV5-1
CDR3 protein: CASSSYTGTNEKLFF
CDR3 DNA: TGCGCCAGCAGCTCCTACACTGGAACTAATGAAAAACTGTTTTTT

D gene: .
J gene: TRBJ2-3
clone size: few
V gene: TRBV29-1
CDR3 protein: CSALGAAPSPDTQYF
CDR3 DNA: TGCAGCGCTCTAGGGGCAGCCCCAAGCCCAGATACGCAGTATTTT

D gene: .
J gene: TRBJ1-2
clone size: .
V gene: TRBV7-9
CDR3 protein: CASTRWGYGYTF
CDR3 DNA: TGTGCCAGCACCCGGTGGGGATATGGCTACACCTTC

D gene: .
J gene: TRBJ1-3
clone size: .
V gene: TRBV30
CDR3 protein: CAWKRDSSGNTIYF
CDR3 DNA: TGTGCCTGGAAGCGGGATAGCTCTGGAAACACCATATATTTT

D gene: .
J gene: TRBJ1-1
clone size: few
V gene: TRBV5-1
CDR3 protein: CASSLGVVEGSTEAFF
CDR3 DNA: TGCGCCAGCAGCTTGGGGGTTGTGGAGGGAAGCACTGAAGCTTTCTTT

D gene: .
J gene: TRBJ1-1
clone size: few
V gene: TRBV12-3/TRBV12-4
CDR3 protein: CASSNGQNTEAFF
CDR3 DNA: TGTGCCAGCAGTAACGGACAGAACACTGAAGCTTTCTTT

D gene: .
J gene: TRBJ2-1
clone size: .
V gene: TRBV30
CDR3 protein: CAWRTKWAGSVPGEQFF
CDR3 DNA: TGTGCCTGGAGAACCAAGTGGGCGGGTAGCGTCCCAGGGGAGCAGTTCTTC

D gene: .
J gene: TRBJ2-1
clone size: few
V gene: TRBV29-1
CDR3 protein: CSFRTNSGEQFF
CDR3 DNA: TGCAGCTTTCGGACGAACTCAGGCGAGCAGTTCTTC

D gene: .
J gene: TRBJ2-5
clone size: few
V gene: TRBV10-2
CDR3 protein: CASSVAQETQYF
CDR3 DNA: TGCGCCAGCAGTGTTGCCCAAGAGACCCAGTACTTC

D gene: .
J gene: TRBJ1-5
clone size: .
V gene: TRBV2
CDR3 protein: CASSDRTHRPQHF
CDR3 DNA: TGTGCCAGCAGTGACAGAACCCATCGGCCCCAGCATTTT

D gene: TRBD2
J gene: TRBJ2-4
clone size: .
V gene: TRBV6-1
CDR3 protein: CASSGRAFNF
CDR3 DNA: TGTGCCAGCAGCGGGAGGGCCTTTAACTTC

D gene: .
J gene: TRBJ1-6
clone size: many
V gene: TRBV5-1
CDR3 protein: CASSDRGSNSPLHF
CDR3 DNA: TGCGCCAGCAGCGATCGGGGTTCCAATTCACCCCTCCACTTT

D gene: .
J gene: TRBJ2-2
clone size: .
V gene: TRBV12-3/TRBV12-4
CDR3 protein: CASSLLLASSPRTGELFF
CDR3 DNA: TGTGCCAGCAGTTTGCTACTAGCATCATCCCCTCGCACCGGGGAGCTGTTTTTT

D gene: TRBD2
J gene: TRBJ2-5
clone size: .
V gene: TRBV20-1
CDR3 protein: CSAPPQREGRETQYF
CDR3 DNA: TGCAGTGCTCCCCCTCAGCGGGAGGGCCGGGAGACCCAGTACTTC

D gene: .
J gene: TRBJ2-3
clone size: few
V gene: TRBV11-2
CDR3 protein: CASSLIPLYGSSTDTQYF
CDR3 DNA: TGTGCCAGCAGCTTAATACCCCTATACGGGAGTAGCACAGATACGCAGTATTTT

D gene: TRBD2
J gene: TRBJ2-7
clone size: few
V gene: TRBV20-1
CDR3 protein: CSARAHGLAGVYEQYF
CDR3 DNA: TGCAGTGCTAGGGCCCACGGACTAGCGGGAGTCTACGAGCAGTACTTC

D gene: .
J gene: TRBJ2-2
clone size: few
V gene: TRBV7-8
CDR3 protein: CASSLLLSNTGELFF
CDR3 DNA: TGTGCCAGCAGCTTGTTACTGTCGAACACCGGGGAGCTGTTTTTT

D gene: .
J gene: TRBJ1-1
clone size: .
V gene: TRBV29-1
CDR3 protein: CSVEKGETEAFF
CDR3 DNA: TGCAGCGTTGAAAAGGGTGAAACTGAAGCTTTCTTT

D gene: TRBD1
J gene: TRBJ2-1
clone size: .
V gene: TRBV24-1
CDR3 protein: CATSDLNRGNEQFF
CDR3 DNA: TGTGCCACCAGTGATTTGAACAGGGGAAATGAGCAGTTCTTC

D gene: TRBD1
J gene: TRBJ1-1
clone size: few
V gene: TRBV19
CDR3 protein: CASSMTGLGTEAFF
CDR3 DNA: TGTGCCAGTAGTATGACAGGGCTGGGGACTGAAGCTTTCTTT

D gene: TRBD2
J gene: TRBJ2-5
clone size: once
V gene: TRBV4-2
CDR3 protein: CASSPGLAGAVETQYF
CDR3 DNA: TGTGCCAGCAGCCCGGGACTAGCGGGAGCCGTGGAGACCCAGTACTTC

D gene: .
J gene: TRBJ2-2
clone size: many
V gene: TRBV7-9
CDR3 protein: CASSPQGANTGELFF
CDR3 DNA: TGTGCCAGCAGCCCTCAGGGTGCGAACACCGGGGAGCTGTTTTTT

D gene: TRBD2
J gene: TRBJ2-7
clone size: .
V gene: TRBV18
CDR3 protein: CASSQGLAGNYEQYF
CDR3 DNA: TGTGCCAGCTCCCAGGGACTAGCGGGTAACTACGAGCAGTACTTC

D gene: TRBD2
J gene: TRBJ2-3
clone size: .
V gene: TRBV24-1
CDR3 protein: CATSDRGLAADTQYF
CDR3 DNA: TGTGCCACCAGTGACCGTGGACTAGCGGCGGATACGCAGTATTTT

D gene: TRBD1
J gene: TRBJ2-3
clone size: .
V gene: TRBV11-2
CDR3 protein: CASSLVGTGVTDTQYF
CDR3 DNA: TGTGCCAGCAGCTTAGTAGGGACAGGGGTAACAGATACGCAGTATTTT

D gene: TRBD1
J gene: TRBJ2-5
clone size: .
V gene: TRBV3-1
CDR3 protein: CASSRTGAETQYF
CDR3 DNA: TGTGCCAGCAGCCGGACAGGGGCGGAGACCCAGTACTTC

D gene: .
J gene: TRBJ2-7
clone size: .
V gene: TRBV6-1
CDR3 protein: CASRKSIGVSYEQYF
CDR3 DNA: TGTGCCAGCAGAAAATCAATAGGGGTCTCCTACGAGCAGTACTTC

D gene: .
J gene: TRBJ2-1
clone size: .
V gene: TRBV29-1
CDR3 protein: CSVESVQGSGEQFF
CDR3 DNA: TGCAGCGTTGAAAGCGTCCAGGGGTCAGGTGAGCAGTTCTTC

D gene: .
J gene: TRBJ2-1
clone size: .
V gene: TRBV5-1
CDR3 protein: CASSFSGTSYNEQFF
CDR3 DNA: TGCGCCAGCAGCTTTTCGGGGACATCCTACAATGAGCAGTTCTTC

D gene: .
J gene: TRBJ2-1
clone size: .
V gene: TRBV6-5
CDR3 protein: CASSYSRGDGYNEQFF
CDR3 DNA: TGTGCCAGCAGTTACTCGAGAGGTGATGGTTACAATGAGCAGTTCTTC

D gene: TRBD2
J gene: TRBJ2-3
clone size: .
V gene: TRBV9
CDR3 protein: CASSFSGSPDTQYF
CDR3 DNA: TGTGCCAGCAGCTTTAGCGGGAGCCCAGATACGCAGTATTTT

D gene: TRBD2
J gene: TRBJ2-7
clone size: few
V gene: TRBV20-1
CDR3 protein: CSAFREGDEQYF
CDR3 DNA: TGCAGTGCGTTTCGGGAGGGCGACGAGCAGTACTTC

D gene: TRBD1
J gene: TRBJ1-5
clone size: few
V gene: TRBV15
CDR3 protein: CATSARQGGNQPQHF
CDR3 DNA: TGTGCCACCAGCGCCCGACAGGGGGGGAATCAGCCCCAGCATTTT

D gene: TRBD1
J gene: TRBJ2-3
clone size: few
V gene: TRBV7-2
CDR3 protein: CASSGGTGDTQYF
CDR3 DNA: TGTGCCAGCAGCGGGGGGACAGGGGATACGCAGTATTTT

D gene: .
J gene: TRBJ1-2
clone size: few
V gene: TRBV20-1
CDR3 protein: CSARVVYYGYTF
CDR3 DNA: TGCAGTGCTAGAGTTGTTTACTATGGCTACACCTTC

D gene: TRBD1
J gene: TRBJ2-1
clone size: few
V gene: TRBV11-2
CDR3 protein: CASSPGQGAISSYNEQFF
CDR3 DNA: TGTGCCAGCAGCCCAGGACAGGGGGCAATAAGCTCCTACAATGAGCAGTTCTTC

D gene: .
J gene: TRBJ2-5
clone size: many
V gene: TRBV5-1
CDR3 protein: CASSLRPTDQETQYF
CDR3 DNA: TGCGCCAGCAGCTTGAGGCCAACTGACCAAGAGACCCAGTACTTC

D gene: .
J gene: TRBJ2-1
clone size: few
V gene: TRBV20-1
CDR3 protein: CSAYYSVGSSYNEQFF
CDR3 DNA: TGCAGTGCTTACTATAGCGTCGGGAGCTCCTACAATGAGCAGTTCTTC

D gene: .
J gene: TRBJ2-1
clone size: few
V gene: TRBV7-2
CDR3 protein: CASSLARTQGQFF
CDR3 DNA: TGTGCCAGCAGCTTAGCTCGGACCCAGGGGCAGTTCTTC

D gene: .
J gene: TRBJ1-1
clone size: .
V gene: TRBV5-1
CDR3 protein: CASSLYFRNTEAFF
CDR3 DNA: TGCGCCAGCAGCTTGTATTTCAGGAACACTGAAGCTTTCTTT

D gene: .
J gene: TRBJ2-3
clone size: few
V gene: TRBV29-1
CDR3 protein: CSVVVGNTQYF
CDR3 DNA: TGCAGCGTTGTTGTTGGAAATACGCAGTATTTT

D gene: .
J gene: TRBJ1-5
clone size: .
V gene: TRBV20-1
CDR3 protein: CSAQGFNQPQHF
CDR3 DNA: TGCAGTGCCCAGGGGTTCAATCAGCCCCAGCATTTT

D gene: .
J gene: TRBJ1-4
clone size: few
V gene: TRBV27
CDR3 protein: CASSFWGNEKLFF
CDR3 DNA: TGTGCCAGCAGTTTTTGGGGAAATGAAAAACTGTTTTTT

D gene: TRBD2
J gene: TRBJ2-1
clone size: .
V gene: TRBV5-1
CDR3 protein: CASSRGAGASFGEQFF
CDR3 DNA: TGCGCCAGCAGCCGGGGAGCGGGAGCTAGTTTCGGTGAGCAGTTCTTC

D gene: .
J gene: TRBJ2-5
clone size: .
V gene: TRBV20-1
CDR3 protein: CSNTVGGETQYF
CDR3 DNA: TGCAGCAACACAGTAGGGGGGGAGACCCAGTACTTC

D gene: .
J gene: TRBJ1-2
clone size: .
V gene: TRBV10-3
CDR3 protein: CAISDRGADYGYTF
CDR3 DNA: TGTGCCATCAGTGATAGGGGGGCTGACTATGGCTACACCTTC

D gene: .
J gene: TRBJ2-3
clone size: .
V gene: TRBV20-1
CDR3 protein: CSARLTSGTDTQYF
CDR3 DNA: TGCAGTGCTAGACTTACCTCTGGTACAGATACGCAGTATTTT

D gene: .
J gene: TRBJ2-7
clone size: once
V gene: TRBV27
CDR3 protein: CASSLSEDYEQYF
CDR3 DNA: TGTGCCAGCAGTTTATCAGAAGATTACGAGCAGTACTTC

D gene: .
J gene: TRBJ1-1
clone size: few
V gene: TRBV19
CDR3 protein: CASSISHRANTEAFF
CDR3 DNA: TGTGCCAGTAGTATCTCGCACAGGGCCAACACTGAAGCTTTCTTT

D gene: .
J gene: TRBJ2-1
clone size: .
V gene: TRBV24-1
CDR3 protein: CATSVAVGARGNEQFF
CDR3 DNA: TGTGCCACCAGTGTCGCTGTCGGGGCCCGGGGCAATGAGCAGTTCTTC

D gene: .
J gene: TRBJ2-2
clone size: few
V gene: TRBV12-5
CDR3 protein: CASGLVVRNTGELFF
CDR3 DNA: TGTGCTAGTGGTTTGGTCGTCCGTAACACCGGGGAGCTGTTTTTT

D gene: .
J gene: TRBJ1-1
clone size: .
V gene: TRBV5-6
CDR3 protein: CASSLRVFEAFF
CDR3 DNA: TGTGCCAGCAGCTTGCGGGTCTTTGAAGCTTTCTTT

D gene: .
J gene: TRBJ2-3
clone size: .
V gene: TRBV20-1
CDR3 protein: CSARETRKDTQYF
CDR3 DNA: TGCAGTGCTAGAGAGACCCGGAAGGATACGCAGTATTTT

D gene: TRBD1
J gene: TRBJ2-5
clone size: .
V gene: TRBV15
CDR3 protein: CATSREWTGEETQYF
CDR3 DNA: TGTGCCACCAGCAGAGAGTGGACAGGGGAAGAGACCCAGTACTTC

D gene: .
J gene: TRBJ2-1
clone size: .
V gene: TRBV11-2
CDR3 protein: CASSFAGSGVNEQFF
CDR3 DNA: TGTGCCAGCAGCTTTGCAGGATCAGGGGTCAATGAGCAGTTCTTC

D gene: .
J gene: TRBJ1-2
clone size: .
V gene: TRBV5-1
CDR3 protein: CASSSGQLRVINYTF
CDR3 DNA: TGCGCCAGCAGCTCAGGACAGCTGAGGGTTATAAACTACACCTTC

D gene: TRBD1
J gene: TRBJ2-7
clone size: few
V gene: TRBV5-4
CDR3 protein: CASSKRTGDSYEQYF
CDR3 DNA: TGTGCCAGCAGCAAAAGGACAGGGGACTCCTACGAGCAGTACTTC

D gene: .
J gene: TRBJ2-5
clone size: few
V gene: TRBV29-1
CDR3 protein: CSVERGLSEETQYF
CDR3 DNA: TGCAGCGTTGAGAGGGGACTGTCAGAAGAGACCCAGTACTTC